This TCR beta chain appears in the sequencing data of a study of T cell responses to AZD1222 COVID-19 vaccine. Trimming left V 4 bases short and J 1 base short, with 11 bases between. The CDR3 spans 14 residues. The V gene's germline CDR1 is SGHNT and CDR2 YYREEE (reference sequence). TCRdb's table, derived via immunoSEQ multiplex PCR, lists solely in-frame clones and lacks some. Counted here are some 140,000 clones, approximately 90% occurring once; the ten biggest clones make up around 3%. The clonotype was recovered from an adult in good health. The starting material was peripheral blood, obtained on day 0 of AZD1222 vaccination. This chain connects TRBV5-4 to TRBJ1-1; maybe TRBD1 (5 bases). CDR3 bases: TGTGCCAGCAGCCGAGACAGCCAGAACACTGAAGCTTTCTTT. Amino acids: CASSRDSQNTEAFF.